Described below is a single T cell receptor (beta chain) sequence and its context. Its antigen is undetermined. This entry belongs to a study of T cell responses to AZD1222 COVID-19 vaccine. Study results and limitations: With two AZD1222 doses given, Spike-specific TCR breadth and depth both rose. A reported finding is that nearly half of spike-specific TCRs target unmutated variant regions.

Sequencing used immunoSEQ multiplex PCR; TCRdb keeps in-frame clones, though not all of them. Here the sample spans 100,000 to 150,000 clones, roughly 90% being singletons. CDR1 and CDR2 from the germline V gene are LGHDT and YNNKEL (reference sequence). The CDR3 contains 17 residues. With V trimmed by 3 bases and J by 4 bases, 12 bases remained unmatched. The chain carries TRBV3-1 (or the pseudogene TRBV3-2) and TRBJ2-5; 9 bases match TRBD2. This receptor was taken from an adult in good health. The sequencing used peripheral blood, collected on day 0 of AZD1222 vaccination. CDR3 region: CASSQEVAGVIPETQYF. For the CDR3, the DNA is TGTGCCAGCAGCCAGGAAGTAGCGGGGGTGATACCAGAGACCCAGTACTTC.